This TCR beta chain was observed in a study of Graves' ophthalmopathy and Graves' hyperthyroidism. Overall study results and limits: The model predicted progression of ophthalmopathy with a sensitivity of roughly 69%, and its specificity was approximately 77%. Blood samples also showed most expanded thyroid clonotypes exceeding 0.001 frequency.

The CDR3 runs to 15 residues. V was trimmed by 1 base and J by 6 bases, leaving 10 bases between them. Germline V lookup: CDR1 SEHNR, CDR2 FQNEAQ (reference sequence). The study recruited hyperthyroidism patients aged 18 to 65 who were newly diagnosed, under 2 months' duration. Reliance was placed on clinical symptoms, serum thyroxine, TRAb, thyroid ultrasound and orbital computed tomography for diagnosis. This clonotype was detected many times. Its specificity is unknown. Researchers took RNA transcripts and amplified TCR beta CDR3 regions from them. RT-PCR with HTBI primers came first, then second-round multiplex PCR. MiXCR, run by TCRdb on the multiplex PCR reads, gives a single entry per CDR3 protein. Seen here are 580,000 or so distinct CDR3 sequences, approximately 37% observed once, and the top ten hold about 4%.

This receptor was obtained from an adult man with Graves' hyperthyroidism. This sequence joins TRBV7-9 and TRBJ1-6; possibly TRBD1 for D (5 bases). The sample consisted of peripheral blood or thyroid tissue (not recorded which). The CDR3 nucleotides read TGTGCCAGCAGCTTAGAGGACACGCCTAATTCACCCCTCCACTTT. Translated: CASSLEDTPNSPLHF. The variable domain in full, with the rest retrieved from reference TRBV7-9 and TRBJ1-6, is DTGVSQNPRHKITKRGQNVTFRCDPISEHNRLYWYRQTLGQGPEFLTYFQNEAQLEKSRLLSDRFSAERPKGSFSTLEIQRTEQGDSAMYLCASSLEDTPNSPLHFGNGTRLTVT.